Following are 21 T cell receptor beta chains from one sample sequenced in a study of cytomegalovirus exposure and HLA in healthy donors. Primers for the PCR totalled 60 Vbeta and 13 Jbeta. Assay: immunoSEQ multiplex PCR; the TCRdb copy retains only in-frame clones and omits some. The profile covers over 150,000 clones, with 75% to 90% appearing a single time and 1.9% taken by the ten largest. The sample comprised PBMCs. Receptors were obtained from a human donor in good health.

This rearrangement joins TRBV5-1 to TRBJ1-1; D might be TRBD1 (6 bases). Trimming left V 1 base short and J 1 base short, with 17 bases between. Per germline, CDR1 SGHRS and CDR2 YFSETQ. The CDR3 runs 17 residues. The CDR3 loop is CASSLILGTGKNTEAFF. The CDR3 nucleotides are TGCGCCAGCAGCTTGATACTGGGAACAGGGAAGAACACTGAAGCTTTCTTT. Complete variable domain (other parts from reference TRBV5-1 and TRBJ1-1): KAGVTQTPRYLIKTRGQQVTLSCSPISGHRSVSWYQQTPGQGLQFLFEYFSETQRNKGNFPGRFSGRQFSNSRSEMNVSTLELGDSALYLCASSLILGTGKNTEAFFGQGTRLTVV.

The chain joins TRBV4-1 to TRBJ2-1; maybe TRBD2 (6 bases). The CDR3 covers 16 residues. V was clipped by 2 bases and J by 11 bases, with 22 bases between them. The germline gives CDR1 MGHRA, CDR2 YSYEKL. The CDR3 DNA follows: TGCGCCAGCAGCCAACCCACTAGCTTCCGATCTCGCAAGCAGTTCTTC. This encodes CASSQPTSFRSRKQFF.

In DNA form, the CDR3 reads TGTGCCAGCAGCGTAGCGGGGGTCCACGAGCAGTACTTC. Its translation: CASSVAGVHEQYF. This chain uses TRBV9 with TRBJ2-7; maybe TRBD2 (6 bases). This CDR3 has 13 residues. The ends were cut back, 0 bases at V and 5 bases at J, with 9 bases in the middle. Germline V gene sequence: CDR1 SGDLS, CDR2 YYNGEE. Based on the CDR3 plus reference TRBV9 and TRBJ2-7, the full variable domain is DSGVTQTPKHLITATGQRVTLRCSPRSGDLSVYWYQQSLDQGLQFLIQYYNGEERAKGNILERFSAQQFPDLHSELNLSSLELGDSALYFCASSVAGVHEQYFGPGTRLTVT.

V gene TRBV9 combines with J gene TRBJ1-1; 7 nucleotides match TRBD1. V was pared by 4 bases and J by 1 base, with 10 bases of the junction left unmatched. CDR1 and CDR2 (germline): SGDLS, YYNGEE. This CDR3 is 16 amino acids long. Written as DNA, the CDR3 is TGTGCCAGCAGCCGATTCTCAGGGGGAACGAACACTGAAGCTTTCTTT. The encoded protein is CASSRFSGGTNTEAFF. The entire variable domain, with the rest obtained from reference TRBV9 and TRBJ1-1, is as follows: DSGVTQTPKHLITATGQRVTLRCSPRSGDLSVYWYQQSLDQGLQFLIQYYNGEERAKGNILERFSAQQFPDLHSELNLSSLELGDSALYFCASSRFSGGTNTEAFFGQGTRLTVV.

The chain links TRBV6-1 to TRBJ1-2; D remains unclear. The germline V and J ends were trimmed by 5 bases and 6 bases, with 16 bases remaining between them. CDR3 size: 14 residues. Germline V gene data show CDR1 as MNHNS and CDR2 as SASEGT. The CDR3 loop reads CASSITGRKDGYTF. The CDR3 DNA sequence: TGTGCCAGCAGTATAACCGGGAGAAAGGATGGCTACACCTTC.

CDR3 amino acids: CASSLYREPGYGYTF. Written as DNA, the CDR3 is TGTGCCAGCAGCCTGTACAGGGAACCGGGCTATGGCTACACCTTC. The chain joins TRBV5-6 to TRBJ1-2; D perhaps matches TRBD1 (6 bases). This CDR3 region has 15 residues. The V gene's germline CDR1 is SGHDT and CDR2 YYEEEE. The ends were cut back, 4 bases at V and 4 bases at J, with 17 bases in the middle.

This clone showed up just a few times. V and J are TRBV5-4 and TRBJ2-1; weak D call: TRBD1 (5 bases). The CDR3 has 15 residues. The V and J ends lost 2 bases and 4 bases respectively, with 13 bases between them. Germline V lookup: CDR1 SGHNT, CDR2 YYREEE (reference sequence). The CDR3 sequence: CASSLVGQMYNEQFF. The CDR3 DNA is TGTGCCAGCAGCTTAGTCGGACAAATGTACAATGAGCAGTTCTTC.

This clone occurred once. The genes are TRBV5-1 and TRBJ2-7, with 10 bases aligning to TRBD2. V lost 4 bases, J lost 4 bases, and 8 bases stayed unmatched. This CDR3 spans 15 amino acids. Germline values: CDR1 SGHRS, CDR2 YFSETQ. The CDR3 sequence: CASSPSSGGPYEQYF. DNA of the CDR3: TGCGCCAGCAGCCCATCTAGCGGGGGCCCTTACGAGCAGTACTTC.

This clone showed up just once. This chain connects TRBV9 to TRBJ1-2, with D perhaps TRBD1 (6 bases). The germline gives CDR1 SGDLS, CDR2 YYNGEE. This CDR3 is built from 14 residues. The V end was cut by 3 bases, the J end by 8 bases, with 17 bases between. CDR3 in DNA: TGTGCCAGCAGCGAGGGGGTGGGGATGAGGGGCTACACCTTC. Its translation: CASSEGVGMRGYTF.

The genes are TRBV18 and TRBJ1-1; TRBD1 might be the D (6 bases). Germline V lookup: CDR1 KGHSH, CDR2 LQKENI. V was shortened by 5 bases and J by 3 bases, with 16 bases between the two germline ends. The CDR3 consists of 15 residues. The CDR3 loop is CASSALSTGYTEAFF. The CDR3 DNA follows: TGTGCCAGCTCAGCGTTATCTACAGGGTACACTGAAGCTTTCTTT.

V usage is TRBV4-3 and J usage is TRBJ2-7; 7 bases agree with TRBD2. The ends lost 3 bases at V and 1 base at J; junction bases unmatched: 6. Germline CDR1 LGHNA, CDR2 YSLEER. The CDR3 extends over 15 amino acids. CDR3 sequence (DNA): TGCGCCAGCAGCCACATCTCCGGGGGGTCCTACGAGCAGTACTTC. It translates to CASSHISGGSYEQYF.

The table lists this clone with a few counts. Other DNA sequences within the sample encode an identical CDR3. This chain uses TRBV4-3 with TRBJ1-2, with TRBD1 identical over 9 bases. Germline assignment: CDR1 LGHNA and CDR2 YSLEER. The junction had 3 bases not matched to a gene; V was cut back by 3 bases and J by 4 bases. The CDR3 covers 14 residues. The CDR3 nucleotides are TGCGCCAGCAGCCAGGGACAGGGTTTCTATGGCTACACCTTC. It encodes CASSQGQGFYGYTF.

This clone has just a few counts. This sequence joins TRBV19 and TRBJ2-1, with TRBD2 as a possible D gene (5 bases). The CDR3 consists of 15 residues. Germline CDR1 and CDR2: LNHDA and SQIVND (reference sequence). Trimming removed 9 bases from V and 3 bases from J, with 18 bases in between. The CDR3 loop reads CASRSTSQLYNEQFF. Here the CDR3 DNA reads TGTGCCAGCCGATCAACTAGTCAACTCTACAATGAGCAGTTCTTC.

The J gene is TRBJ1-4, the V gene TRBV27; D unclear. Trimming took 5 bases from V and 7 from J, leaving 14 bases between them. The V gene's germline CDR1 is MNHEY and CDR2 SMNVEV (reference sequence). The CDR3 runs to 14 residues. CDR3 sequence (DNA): TGTGCCAGCAGTCCAGTCCCCAGCGTTGAAAAACTGTTTTTT. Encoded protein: CASSPVPSVEKLFF.

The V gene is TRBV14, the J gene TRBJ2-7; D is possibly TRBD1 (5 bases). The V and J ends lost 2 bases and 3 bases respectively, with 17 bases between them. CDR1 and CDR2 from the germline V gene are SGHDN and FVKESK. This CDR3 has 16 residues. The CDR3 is CASSQRGGLGVYEQYF. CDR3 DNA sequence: TGTGCCAGCAGCCAACGAGGTGGGCTAGGGGTCTACGAGCAGTACTTC.

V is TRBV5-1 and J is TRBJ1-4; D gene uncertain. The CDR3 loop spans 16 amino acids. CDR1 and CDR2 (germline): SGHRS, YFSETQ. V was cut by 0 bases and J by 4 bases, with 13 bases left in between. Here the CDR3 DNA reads TGCGCCAGCAGCTTGGCCGCGGGCGGAAGTAATGAAAAACTGTTTTTT. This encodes CASSLAAGGSNEKLFF.

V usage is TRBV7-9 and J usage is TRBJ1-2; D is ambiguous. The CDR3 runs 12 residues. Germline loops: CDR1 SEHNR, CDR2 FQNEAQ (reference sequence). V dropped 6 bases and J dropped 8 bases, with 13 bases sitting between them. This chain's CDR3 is CASSGLEEGYTF. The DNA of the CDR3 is TGTGCCAGCAGTGGACTGGAGGAAGGCTACACCTTC.

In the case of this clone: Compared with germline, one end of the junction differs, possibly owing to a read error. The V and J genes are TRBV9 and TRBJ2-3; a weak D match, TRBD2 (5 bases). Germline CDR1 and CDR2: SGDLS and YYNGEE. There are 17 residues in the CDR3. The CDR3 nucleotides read TGTGCCAGCAGCTCACGCGTAGGCGGGCGATTCACAGATGCGCAGTATTTT. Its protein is CASSSRVGGRFTDAQYF.

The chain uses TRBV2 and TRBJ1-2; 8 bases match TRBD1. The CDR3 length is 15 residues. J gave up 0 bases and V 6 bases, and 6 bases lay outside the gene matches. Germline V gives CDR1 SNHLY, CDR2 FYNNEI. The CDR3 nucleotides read TGTGCCAGCAGGGTCGACAGGGGTACTAACTATGGCTACACCTTC. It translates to CASRVDRGTNYGYTF.

The CDR3 sequence is CASSPTGQGRQADTQYF. The CDR3 coding sequence is TGTGCCAGCAGTCCCACGGGACAGGGCAGGCAGGCAGATACGCAGTATTTT. J is TRBJ2-3 and V is TRBV25-1; 9 nucleotides line up with TRBD1. J was trimmed by 4 bases and V by 5 bases; bases with no gene match: 13. The CDR3 totals 17 residues. Per the germline V gene, CDR1 is MGHDK and CDR2 is SYGVNS.

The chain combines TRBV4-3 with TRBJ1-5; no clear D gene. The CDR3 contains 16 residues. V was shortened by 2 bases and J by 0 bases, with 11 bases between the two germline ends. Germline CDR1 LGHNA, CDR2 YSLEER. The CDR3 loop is CASSQTWRVSNQPQHF. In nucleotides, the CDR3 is TGCGCCAGCAGCCAAACGTGGAGGGTTAGCAATCAGCCCCAGCATTTT.